These 16 T cell receptor beta chains originate from one sample sequenced in a study of blood T cells in healthy people across ages. Using a J-beta primer mix together with a sample-barcoded 5' primer, a second PCR was run for roughly 7 to 12 cycles. TCRdb re-analysed the 5' RACE reads in MiXCR, keeping a single row per CDR3 protein. The data hold roughly 570,000 distinct CDR3 sequences, with approximately 25% observed a single time. Specimen: blood. These receptors were obtained from a woman aged 70-85 years in good health.

The V call is TRBV12-3 or TRBV12-4, the J call TRBJ1-1; 8 nucleotides agree with TRBD1. The CDR3 totals 14 residues. With V trimmed by 7 bases and J by 11 bases, 15 bases remained unmatched. The CDR3 reads CASTLGGTGFGAFF. The CDR3, as DNA: TGTGCCAGCACTCTTGGCGGGACAGGATTTGGGGCTTTCTTT.

The chain couples TRBV5-1 to TRBJ2-5; 12 nucleotides line up with TRBD2. The J call could be wrong; TRBJ2-7 is a better fit for the DNA end. Looked up from germline, CDR1 is SGHRS and CDR2 is YFSETQ. The CDR3 is 16 amino acids. The CDR3: CASSPPTSGGIYEQYF. The CDR3 DNA sequence: TGCGCCAGCAGCCCGCCGACTAGCGGGGGAATCTACGAGCAGTACTTC.

This clonotype has more than one count but fewer than ten. The genes are TRBV6-5 and TRBJ2-3, with D possibly being TRBD2 (5 bases). This CDR3 spans 13 amino acids. From germline, CDR1 is MNHEY and CDR2 SVGAGI. With 4 bases removed from V and 7 bases from J, the gap between germline ends came to 12 bases. CDR3 amino acids: CASSSWTGNTQYF. DNA of the CDR3: TGTGCCAGCAGTTCCTGGACCGGGAATACGCAGTATTTT.

This clonotype came up a few times. The genes are TRBV12-3 or TRBV12-4 and TRBJ2-4; 10 positions agree with TRBD2. The CDR3 loop spans 14 amino acids. Trimming took 5 bases from V and 6 from J; bases not matched to a gene: 4. The CDR3 is CASSPRTSGNIQYF. The CDR3 bases are TGTGCCAGCAGTCCGAGGACTAGCGGAAACATTCAGTACTTC.

J is TRBJ2-7 and V is TRBV20-1, with 9 nucleotides matching TRBD1. The CDR3 contains 14 residues. Trimming cost V 1 base and J 6 bases; bases outside gene matches: 7. Germline CDR1 DFQATT, CDR2 SNEGSKA (reference sequence). CDR3 sequence (DNA): TGCAGTGCTAGAGTACCCGACAGGGGGTCCGAGCAGTACTTC. It encodes CSARVPDRGSEQYF.

The genes are TRBV14 and TRBJ2-3; D unresolved. Germline V gene sequence: CDR1 SGHDN, CDR2 FVKESK. The CDR3 is 11 residues long. V lost 6 bases to trimming and J lost 12 bases, with 13 bases between them. DNA for the CDR3: TGTGCCAGCAGGGGAAGGGCATCCCAGTATTTT. It codes for CASRGRASQYF.

This clonotype has more than one count but fewer than ten. The rearrangement links TRBV12-3 or TRBV12-4 to TRBJ2-3; D is unresolved. CDR3 length equals 15 residues. Trimming took 1 base from V and 4 from J, leaving 12 bases between them. The CDR3 DNA follows: TGTGCCAGCAGTTTAGACCTAGGTGGTGCAGATACGCAGTATTTT. Protein: CASSLDLGGADTQYF.

This clonotype showed up just a few times. This chain connects TRBV20-1 to TRBJ2-5; D perhaps matches TRBD2 (6 bases). Between the trimmed V and J ends, which lost 1 base and 9 bases, there was a span of 12 bases. This CDR3 has 12 residues. The germline gives CDR1 DFQATT, CDR2 SNEGSKA (reference sequence). This CDR3 is CSARGDGGAQYF. The CDR3 DNA follows: TGCAGTGCTAGAGGGGACGGAGGGGCCCAGTACTTC.

This chain connects TRBV7-2 to TRBJ2-2, with D possibly being TRBD1 or TRBD2 (5 bases each). The CDR3 contains 18 residues. Germline loops: CDR1 SGHTA, CDR2 FQGNSA. Trimming took 5 bases from V and 5 from J, leaving 24 bases between them. As DNA, the CDR3 is TGTGCCAGCAGCCCGTCTTCCGGGGCCCTAAGTCGGACCGGGGAGCTGTTTTTT. Translating gives CASSPSSGALSRTGELFF.

This clonotype was found a few times. The chain combines TRBV5-4 with TRBJ1-1; the match to TRBD1 covers 7 bases. CDR1 and CDR2 (germline): SGHNT, YYREEE (reference sequence). The CDR3 covers 20 residues. The V segment lost 0 bases and the J segment 5 bases; nucleotides outside the gene matches: 22. The CDR3 bases are TGTGCCAGCAGCTTGGGGGGTGGCTTCGGACAGGTCGGTTATCGAACTGAAGCTTTCTTT. This translates into CASSLGGGFGQVGYRTEAFF.

The chain recombines TRBV7-9 with TRBJ1-2; possibly TRBD1 for D (5 bases). The germline V gene encodes CDR1 SEHNR and CDR2 FQNEAQ (reference sequence). Deletions cut 3 bases from V and 4 bases from J, with 6 bases between. This CDR3 spans 12 amino acids. The CDR3 sequence is CASSLDTYGYTF. DNA for the CDR3: TGTGCCAGCAGCTTGGACACCTATGGCTACACCTTC.

This clonotype came up a few times. The V gene is TRBV4-2, the J gene TRBJ2-5, with D perhaps TRBD2 (5 bases). From germline, CDR1 is LGHNA and CDR2 YNFKEQ. Trimming stripped 0 bases from V and 3 bases from J, with 11 bases between. The CDR3 has 15 residues. The CDR3 bases are TGTGCCAGCAGCCAAGATCACGGGGTAAAAGAGACCCAGTACTTC. Its translation: CASSQDHGVKETQYF.

The rearrangement uses TRBV12-3 or TRBV12-4 and TRBJ2-5; perhaps TRBD2 as D (6 bases). V lost 6 bases and J lost 2, with 19 bases in between. This CDR3 comprises 16 residues. This CDR3 reads CASRVYGSAGQETQYF. The CDR3 bases are TGTGCCAGCAGGGTATACGGTTCTGCGGGGCAAGAGACCCAGTACTTC.

The rearrangement uses TRBV11-2 and TRBJ2-5, with TRBD2 matching over 13 bases. CDR1 and CDR2 from the germline V gene are SGHAT and FQNNGV. CDR3 size: 16 residues. Germline trimming cut 6 bases from V and 6 bases from J; bases unmatched to any gene: 10. CDR3 region: CASSYLGTSGVKTQYF. The DNA of the CDR3 is TGTGCCAGCAGTTACCTAGGGACTAGCGGGGTAAAGACCCAGTACTTC.

This clonotype was detected a few times. The genes are TRBV29-1 and TRBJ2-3; D call uncertain. V lost 1 base and J 2 bases, leaving 7 bases between the germline ends. The CDR3 consists of 13 residues. Germline V gene sequence: CDR1 SQVTM, CDR2 ANQGSEA. The CDR3 DNA sequence: TGCAGCGTTGAAGGGCTTTACACAGATACGCAGTATTTT. As protein: CSVEGLYTDTQYF.

The CDR3 reads CSARRGMDGYTF. The CDR3, as DNA: TGCAGTGCTAGAAGGGGGATGGATGGCTACACCTTC. This chain links TRBV20-1 with TRBJ1-2; a possible D gene is TRBD1 (6 bases). CDR1 DFQATT and CDR2 SNEGSKA come from the germline V gene (reference sequence). The CDR3 spans 12 residues. The germline V and J ends were trimmed by 2 bases and 6 bases, with 10 bases remaining between them.